This T cell receptor (beta chain) was captured in a study of shared clonotypes between healthy human individuals. Broader study findings: Sharing across a few donors was seen in roughly 5.2% of naive CD4 clonotypes. Estimated richness values were generally larger in naive subsets than in memory subsets.

About this clone: What it binds is not known.

Trimming pared 4 bases from V and 3 bases from J, leaving 17 bases between. Per the germline V gene, CDR1 is SGHDT and CDR2 is YYEEEE. The CDR3 has 17 residues. Original analysis: ImmunoSEQ only sent back junction sequences with no quality scores, so filtering was done differently. The assay was immunoSEQ multiplex PCR, and TCRdb's table has in-frame clones only and misses some. The D gene and trimming were derived from the DNA, and the V and J assignments and clone size from that table. The sample holds 2 million to 2.5 million clones, approximately 94% seen once. This TCR came from a man aged 18 to 29 in good health. Specimen: naive CD4+ T cells sorted from blood. This sample's subset: CD45RA+ positively selected. The chain joins TRBV5-6 to TRBJ1-6; D is uncertain. The chain's CDR3 is CASSQRLLAGYNSPLHF. The DNA for the CDR3 is TGTGCCAGCAGCCAGCGCCTCCTCGCAGGCTATAATTCACCCCTCCACTTT.